The rows below give T cell receptor beta chains drawn from one sample of a study of T-cell reconstitution after alpha-beta-depleted transplantation in children. TCRdb re-derived calls from the PCR reads in MiXCR, one entry per CDR3 protein. The table has 450,000 to 600,000 distinct CDR3 sequences, 8% to 11% seen once. The input for sequencing was PBMCs, taken before TCRalphabeta/CD19-depleted stem cell transplant. Receptors were obtained from a child aged 2 to 10 with inherited bone marrow failure, due to receive a stem cell transplant. Both conserved end residues are part of each CDR3. A D gene is named only where the DNA matches it firmly. Not every row has a clone size; where given, it reads once, few, many or a size class.

V gene	CDR3 length	J gene	clone size	D gene	CDR3 protein	CDR3 DNA
TRBV20-1	13	TRBJ1-4	many	-	CSARRGANEKLFF	TGCAGTGCTAGGAGAGGGGCTAATGAAAAACTGTTTTTT
TRBV15	17	TRBJ2-1	-	TRBD2	CATSPLAGRTSYNEQFF	TGTGCCACCAGTCCACTAGCGGGACGAACCTCCTACAATGAGCAGTTCTTC
TRBV27	15	TRBJ2-7	few	TRBD1	CASSLDRGHLYEQYF	TGTGCCAGCAGCTTAGACAGGGGGCACCTCTACGAGCAGTACTTC
TRBV4-1	15	TRBJ2-2	few	-	CASSPGQIGTGELFF	TGCGCCAGCAGCCCGGGACAAATCGGAACCGGGGAGCTGTTTTTT
TRBV12-3/TRBV12-4	14	TRBJ2-3	few	-	CASRPGLTSDTQYF	TGTGCCAGCAGGCCGGGACTCACATCAGATACGCAGTATTTT
TRBV12-3/TRBV12-4	15	TRBJ1-6	many	-	CASSLSSGNNSPLHF	TGTGCCAGCAGTTTATCATCAGGGAACAATTCACCCCTCCACTTT
TRBV12-5	15	TRBJ2-1	-	-	CASGPPFTSYNEQFF	TGTGCTAGTGGGCCTCCTTTTACCTCCTACAATGAGCAGTTCTTC
TRBV12-3/TRBV12-4	13	TRBJ1-2	many	-	CASSLYRSGGYTF	TGTGCCAGCAGTTTATACAGAAGCGGTGGCTACACCTTC
TRBV5-1	12	TRBJ2-1	-	TRBD1	CASSIDRGEQFF	TGCGCCAGCAGCATAGACAGGGGTGAGCAGTTCTTC
TRBV7-2	15	TRBJ2-5	-	-	CASSFSGDSAETQYF	TGTGCCAGCAGCTTTTCAGGGGATAGTGCGGAGACCCAGTACTTC
TRBV6-5	15	TRBJ1-1	many	TRBD1	CASSYIRTGDTEAFF	TGTGCCAGCAGTTACATTAGGACAGGGGACACTGAAGCTTTCTTT
TRBV5-5	14	TRBJ2-7	many	-	CASSLVHGNYEQYF	TGTGCCAGCAGCTTGGTCCATGGGAACTACGAGCAGTACTTC
TRBV20-1	14	TRBJ2-7	many	TRBD2	CSAHQPGLVHEQYF	TGCAGTGCTCACCAGCCGGGACTAGTCCACGAGCAGTACTTC
TRBV11-1	18	TRBJ2-2	many	TRBD2	CASSLGREDGGDTGELFF	TGTGCCAGCAGCTTAGGCCGGGAGGACGGCGGAGACACCGGGGAGCTGTTTTTT
TRBV14	12	TRBJ2-1	many	-	CASSHNSYEQFF	TGTGCCAGCAGCCATAACTCATATGAGCAGTTCTTC
TRBV6-1	15	TRBJ1-5	many	-	CASSPVPRGNQPQHF	TGTGCCAGCAGCCCCGTTCCGCGGGGCAATCAGCCCCAGCATTTT
TRBV7-8	16	TRBJ1-5	many	-	CASSLGSGTKNQPQHF	TGTGCCAGCAGCTTAGGGTCCGGGACGAAAAATCAGCCCCAGCATTTT
TRBV5-4	13	TRBJ2-7	-	-	CASSWDGGYEQYF	TGTGCCAGCAGCTGGGACGGAGGCTACGAGCAGTACTTC
TRBV5-4	17	TRBJ2-1	few	TRBD2	CASNPGLAGSSYNEQFF	TGTGCCAGCAACCCTGGCCTAGCGGGTAGCTCCTACAATGAGCAGTTCTTC
TRBV4-2	13	TRBJ2-2	-	-	CASSHPRTGELFF	TGTGCCAGCAGCCACCCCCGCACCGGGGAGCTGTTTTTT